The source of this T cell receptor (beta chain) is a study of blood T cell repertoires in COVID-19. Study at large: Samples taken during acute and convalescent COVID-19 were collected in the United States, Italy and Spain. Sources were T cells, B-cell-depleted T cells, or PBMCs; the material itself was cDNA or gDNA.

Participants, about 18 to 90 years old, spanned 25 or so US areas. Cohort 3 recovered donors had two negative PCRs, clearance, or symptom resolution. This clone was recorded a few times. Sequencing used immunoSEQ multiplex PCR; TCRdb keeps in-frame clones, though not all of them. The sample holds 130,000 to 150,000 clones, around 86% seen once. Germline V gene sequence: CDR1 ENHRY, CDR2 SYGVKD. Trimming removed 9 bases at V and 5 bases at J, with 11 bases between. CDR3 length: 12 amino acids. Material for sequencing was PBMCs or T cells enriched from blood (not recorded which). The TCR originated in a man in his fifties or sixties who had recovered from COVID-19. The V call is TRBV10-3, the J call TRBJ2-1; D remains ambiguous. CDR3 in DNA: TGTGCCATGAACAGCTTTAACAATGAGCAGTTCTTC. Protein: CAMNSFNNEQFF.